This TCR beta chain derives from a study of T cell responses to AZD1222 COVID-19 vaccine. Study-level points and caveats: Baseline testing showed seropositivity in only six or seven AZD1222 recipients.

Clones were sequenced by immunoSEQ multiplex PCR, and TCRdb holds only the in-frame ones, with some missing. The table lists fewer than 70,000 clones, 80% to 90% of them singletons. This clone was detected only once. Its antigen is undetermined. This CDR3 is built from 14 residues. Germline V gene lookup returns CDR1 MNHNY and CDR2 SVGAGI (reference sequence). Trimming shortened V by 5 bases and J by 1 base, and 11 bases separated the two germline ends. The V gene is TRBV6-6, the J gene TRBJ1-1; maybe TRBD1 (5 bases). The TCR originated in an adult in good health. The material was peripheral blood, obtained on day 0 of AZD1222 vaccination. The CDR3 spells CASSRGTGNTEAFF. For the CDR3, the DNA is TGTGCCAGCAGTCGGGGGACCGGGAACACTGAAGCTTTCTTT.